A selection of T cell receptor beta chains follows, all from one sample in a study of blood T cell repertoires in COVID-19. The data were produced by immunoSEQ multiplex PCR, yet TCRdb's version contains in-frame clones alone and is incomplete. This sample has fewer than 200,000 clones, with 75% to 90% found just once. Material: peripheral blood. These receptors were obtained from a woman of 80 years or more with active or convalescent COVID-19. CDR3s include the opening cysteine and the closing phenylalanine or tryptophan. The D gene is left open where the match is weak. For some rows the clone size is stated as once, few or many, or as a class when expanded; others skip it.

>TRBV5-4|TRBD1|few|TRBJ1-2
TGTGCCAGCAGCTATGACAGGGGGCTGTGCACCTTC
CASSYDRGLCTF
>TRBV4-1|-|-|TRBJ1-6
TGCGCCAGCAGCCGTTTCGAGTTTAGTAATTCACCCCTCCACTTT
CASSRFEFSNSPLHF
>TRBV2|-|-|TRBJ2-1
TGTGCCAGCAGTACAACAGGGGAGGTTAACGATGAGCAGTTCTTC
CASSTTGEVNDEQFF
>TRBV29-1|-|-|TRBJ1-4
TGCAGCGTGGAGACCCGGCGGGGTGAAAAACTGTTTTTT
CSVETRRGEKLFF
>TRBV4-3|TRBD1|many|TRBJ1-4
TGCGCCAGCAGCCGTCAGGGGGCTCAGGAAAAACTGTTTTTT
CASSRQGAQEKLFF
>TRBV18|-|-|TRBJ1-5
TGTGCCAGCTCAGATACATCGTATAGCAATCAGCCCCAGCATTTT
CASSDTSYSNQPQHF
>TRBV4-3|TRBD1|-|TRBJ2-2
TGCGCCAGCAGCCAAGACAGGGGGTCAGGCACCGGGGAGCTGTTTTTT
CASSQDRGSGTGELFF
>TRBV18|TRBD1|-|TRBJ1-4
TGTGCCAGCTCACCCTACGACAGGGCTGATGAAAAACTGTTTTTT
CASSPYDRADEKLFF
>TRBV19|TRBD1|-|TRBJ2-2
TGTGCCAGTAGTATTAGGGGACAGGGGGCTTCTATCGGGGAGCTGTTTTTT
CASSIRGQGASIGELFF
>TRBV7-2|TRBD2|-|TRBJ2-1
TGTGCCAGCAGCCTCAGCGGGGGGTCCTACAATGAGCAGTTCTTC
CASSLSGGSYNEQFF
>TRBV10-3|-|once|TRBJ2-7
TGTGCCATCAGTGTGTCGTCGGCAGCGAGCTACGAGCAGTACTTC
CAISVSSAASYEQYF
>TRBV5-1|-|-|TRBJ1-6
TGCGCCAGCAGCTGGGGGGACGGCCAGAAAGGGTCACCCCTCCACTTT
CASSWGDGQKGSPLHF
>TRBV6-5|-|-|TRBJ1-1
TGTGCCAGCAGTTACTCCGGGGTAATGAACACTGAAGCTTTCTTT
CASSYSGVMNTEAFF
>TRBV4-1|TRBD2|-|TRBJ2-5
TGCGCCAGCAGCCACCAGGGACTACAAGAGACCCAGTACTTC
CASSHQGLQETQYF
>TRBV14|-|-|TRBJ1-1
TGTGCCAGCAGCCCGGGATTGAACACTGAAGCTTTCTTT
CASSPGLNTEAFF
>TRBV30|TRBD1|-|TRBJ1-2
TGTGCCTGGGATAGGACAGGGAGCAACTATGGCTACACCTTC
CAWDRTGSNYGYTF
>TRBV9|TRBD1|-|TRBJ1-3
TGTGCCAGCAGCGTAGGGCAGGGGGTCAGCACTGGAAACACCATATATTTT
CASSVGQGVSTGNTIYF
>TRBV10-3|-|-|TRBJ1-6
TGTGCCATCAGTGTACCAGGGGTGAATTCACCCCTCCACTTT
CAISVPGVNSPLHF
>TRBV18|TRBD1|once|TRBJ1-3
TGTGCCAGCTCACCATGGACAGGGGAATCCGGAAACACCATATATTTT
CASSPWTGESGNTIYF
>TRBV5-1|TRBD1|-|TRBJ2-7
TGCGCCAGCAGCCCCTTAGGGACAGCGAGTTCCTACGAGCAGTACTTC
CASSPLGTASSYEQYF
>TRBV11-3|-|-|TRBJ2-1
TGTGCCAGCAGTGACAACTACAATGAGCAGTTCTTC
CASSDNYNEQFF
>TRBV5-1|-|-|TRBJ1-4
TGCGCCAGCAGAAGCGGGGGAACTAATGAAAAACTGTTTTTT
CASRSGGTNEKLFF
>TRBV9|TRBD1|-|TRBJ2-7
TGTGCCAGCAGCCCGACAGGGATGGCCGAGCAGTACTTC
CASSPTGMAEQYF
>TRBV5-1|-|-|TRBJ1-1
TGCGCCAGCAGCTTGGCCGCCCTAGGGGGTTCTACTGAAGCTTTCTTT
CASSLAALGGSTEAFF
>TRBV7-2|TRBD2|-|TRBJ2-7
TGTGCCAGCAGCTTCCTCGGGGGGTCCTACGAGCAGTACTTC
CASSFLGGSYEQYF
>TRBV20-1|-|once|TRBJ2-7
TGCAGTGCCCTCTTGTCCTACGAGCAGTACTTC
CSALLSYEQYF
>TRBV5-5|-|-|TRBJ2-7
TGTGCCAGCAGCTTACGGGGCTACGAGCAGTACTTC
CASSLRGYEQYF
>TRBV7-2|TRBD1|-|TRBJ2-7
TGTGCCAGCAGCCTAAAAGGTTCGAAACAGGGGGCCTACGAGCAGTACTTC
CASSLKGSKQGAYEQYF
>TRBV25-1|-|-|TRBJ1-2
TGTGCCAGCAGTGAGGCCAGGGGACGGGTGGGCTACACCTTC
CASSEARGRVGYTF
>TRBV10-2|TRBD2|-|TRBJ2-1
TGCGCCAGCAGTGAGTCTAGCAGGTGGCTAGCGGGGCCTTATGAGCAGTTCTTC
CASSESSRWLAGPYEQFF
>TRBV9|TRBD1|-|TRBJ1-5
TGTGCCAGCAGCGCTACAGGGGAAGGAGTTCAGCCCCAGCATTTT
CASSATGEGVQPQHF